The next 5 T cell receptor beta chains were all read from a single sample in a study of cytomegalovirus exposure and HLA in healthy donors. PCR employed 60 Vbeta and 13 Jbeta primers. Using immunoSEQ multiplex PCR, the repertoire was profiled, and TCRdb retains in-frame clones only, with some absent. This table holds approximately 98,000 clones, less than 85% found once. The sample consisted of PBMCs. Every receptor here comes from a male donor in good health and CMV-seronegative.

V is TRBV28 and J is TRBJ1-5; 9 bases align to TRBD1. Germline V gene data show CDR1 as MDHEN and CDR2 as SYDVKM. The CDR3 length is 16 residues. The V gene end was trimmed by 6 bases and the J gene end by 5 bases; junction bases not matched to a gene: 11. CDR3 coding DNA: TGTGCCAGCAGACTAAACCGGGACAGGGAGGATCAGCCCCAGCATTTT. It specifies CASRLNRDREDQPQHF.

The chain has TRBV4-2 and TRBJ2-7; D might be TRBD1 (5 bases). The germline gives CDR1 LGHNA, CDR2 YNFKEQ. CDR3 length equals 17 residues. With 0 bases removed from V and 1 base from J, the gap between germline ends came to 16 bases. CDR3 in DNA: TGTGCCAGCAGCCAAGATCGCCAAGCCGGACAATCCTACGAGCAGTACTTC. Protein product: CASSQDRQAGQSYEQYF.

This clone came up a few times. The chain recombines TRBV18 with TRBJ2-5, with D maybe TRBD2 (6 bases). The CDR3 sequence is 15 residues long. Trimming left V 3 bases short and J 0 bases short, with 11 bases between. The V gene's germline CDR1 is KGHSH and CDR2 LQKENI. As DNA, the CDR3 is TGTGCCAGCTCACCCGGGGGACGGTACCAAGAGACCCAGTACTTC. The encoded protein is CASSPGGRYQETQYF.

The chain couples TRBV30 to TRBJ1-1; D unresolved. Germline CDR1 reads GTSNPN; CDR2 reads SVGIG (reference sequence). The CDR3 is 14 amino acids. The V end lost 0 bases, the J end lost 0 bases, and 8 bases lay between the germline ends. The CDR3 DNA follows: TGTGCCTGGAGTGTACCAGGTTTGAACACTGAAGCTTTCTTT. This codes for CAWSVPGLNTEAFF.

This rearrangement joins TRBV11-2 to TRBJ2-5; TRBD1 aligns across 7 bases. This CDR3 contains 14 residues. Germline V gives CDR1 SGHAT, CDR2 FQNNGV. J gave up 1 base and V 3 bases, and 2 bases lay outside the gene matches. CDR3 residues: CASSLGQIQETQYF. In nucleotides, the CDR3 is TGTGCCAGCAGCTTGGGACAGATCCAAGAGACCCAGTACTTC.